One sample yielded the 17 T cell receptor beta chains listed below, sequenced in a study of T and B cells in COVID-19 patients. TRB was amplified from approximately 250-480 ng of blood genomic DNA. BIOMED2 TRB-A/B primer pools were used in multiplex TRB PCR. A single record per CDR3 protein comes from TCRdb applying MiXCR to the multiplex PCR reads. The sample comprises approximately 15,000 distinct CDR3 sequences, more than 25% of which are singletons, and around 6.5% rests with the top ten. Sequenced input: blood. These receptors came from a human donor who had recovered from COVID-19.

The chain has TRBV30 and TRBJ2-1; 16 bases are a match to TRBD2. The junction had 7 bases not matched to a gene; V was cut back by 3 bases and J by 2 bases. CDR3 length: 18 amino acids. Germline lookup yields CDR1 GTSNPN and CDR2 SVGIG (reference sequence). CDR3 nucleotides: TGTGCCTGGAGCACCGGGACTAGCGGGAGGGCCGCCTACAATGAGCAGTTCTTC. It codes for CAWSTGTSGRAAYNEQFF.

This clonotype came up a few times. The chain is built from TRBV6-1 and TRBJ1-1, with a possible D match to TRBD1 (6 bases). Trimming removed 6 bases at V and 4 bases at J, with 15 bases between. This CDR3 is built from 14 residues. The germline V gene encodes CDR1 MNHNS and CDR2 SASEGT. CDR3 coding DNA: TGTGCCAGCAGGAACAGGGTTGACGCCACTGAAGCTTTCTTT. Residues: CASRNRVDATEAFF.

This clonotype has just a few counts. The chain combines TRBV7-6 with TRBJ2-1; D remains unclear. Germline CDR1 is SGHVS and CDR2 is FNYEAQ. The CDR3 loop spans 11 amino acids. Trimming left V 5 bases short and J 4 bases short, with 3 bases between. The CDR3 protein is CASSTYNEQFF. The CDR3 DNA reads TGTGCCAGCAGCACGTACAATGAGCAGTTCTTC.

CDR3 coding DNA: TGTGCCAGCAGCTGGGGACAGGGGTCCTACGAGCAGTACTTC. This sequence encodes CASSWGQGSYEQYF. The chain links TRBV5-5 to TRBJ2-7; 10 bases are a match to TRBD1. The junction had 1 base not matched to a gene; V was cut back by 3 bases and J by 1 base. The CDR3 is 14 residues long. Germline V gene lookup returns CDR1 SGHKS and CDR2 YYEKEE (reference sequence).

By its share, this clonotype is medium-sized. The V gene is TRBV12-3 or TRBV12-4, the J gene TRBJ1-6; D is undetermined. This CDR3 is built from 13 residues. Trimming removed 6 bases at V and 8 bases at J, with 11 bases between. CDR3: CASRPRSDSPLHF. DNA for the CDR3: TGTGCCAGCAGACCACGTAGCGATTCACCCCTCCACTTT.

The genes are TRBV24-1 and TRBJ2-5; D is tentatively TRBD1 or TRBD2 (6 bases each). This CDR3 has 16 residues. CDR1 and CDR2 (germline): KGHDR, SFDVKD. The ends were cut back, 2 bases at V and 5 bases at J, with 17 bases in the middle. DNA of the CDR3: TGTGCCACCAGTGATTCGTCGAGGGGGGCGTGGGAGACCCAGTACTTC. Translated, it gives CATSDSSRGAWETQYF.

This clonotype turned up a few times. This chain uses TRBV4-3 with TRBJ2-7; possibly TRBD2 for D (5 bases). Per the germline V gene, CDR1 is LGHNA and CDR2 is YSLEER. There are 13 residues in the CDR3. Trimming removed 1 base at V and 3 bases at J, with 7 bases between. DNA of the CDR3: TGCGCCAGCAGCCAAGGAGGGCGCTACGAGCAGTACTTC. Its protein product is CASSQGGRYEQYF.

The gene calls are TRBV6-2 or TRBV6-3 and TRBJ1-1, with D possibly matching TRBD1 (6 bases). V lost 0 bases and J lost 0, with 23 bases in between. Germline CDR1 reads MNHEY; CDR2 reads SVGEGT. The CDR3 has 20 residues. In nucleotides, the CDR3 is TGTGCCAGCAGTTACTCACTTAACAGGGACCGACCCCTCATGAACACTGAAGCTTTCTTT. This encodes CASSYSLNRDRPLMNTEAFF.

This clonotype is medium-sized in the sample. This chain joins TRBV15 and TRBJ2-5; unclear D gene. V gave up 5 bases and J gave up 3 bases, with 4 bases separating them. CDR3 length equals 11 residues. The V gene's germline CDR1 is LNHNV and CDR2 YYDKDF (reference sequence). The CDR3 reads CATSQEETQYF. In DNA form, the CDR3 reads TGTGCCACCAGCCAAGAAGAGACCCAGTACTTC. Full variable domain (missing parts from reference TRBV15 and TRBJ2-5): DAMVIQNPRYQVTQFGKPVTLSCSQTLNHNVMYWYQQKSSQAPKLLFHYYDKDFNNEADTPDNFQSRRPNTSFCFLDIRSPGLGDTAMYLCATSQEETQYFGPGTRLLVL.

This clonotype was detected ten times or more. The chain combines TRBV12-3 or TRBV12-4 with TRBJ2-7; 8 bases fit TRBD1. This CDR3 is 15 amino acids long. V trimming: 5 bases; J trimming: 5 bases; junction bases outside the gene matches: 11. The CDR3 reads CASSPGQVKGDEQYF. In DNA form, the CDR3 reads TGTGCCAGCAGTCCGGGACAGGTAAAAGGGGACGAGCAGTACTTC.

The chain uses TRBV7-2 and TRBJ2-1; D ambiguous. CDR1 is SGHTA, CDR2 FQGNSA, per germline. The germline V and J ends were trimmed by 1 base and 7 bases, with 11 bases remaining between them. This CDR3 region has 14 residues. The CDR3 loop reads CASSLVGTRNEQFF. For the CDR3, the DNA is TGTGCCAGCAGCTTAGTCGGTACACGGAATGAGCAGTTCTTC.

This clonotype is judged medium-sized (0.01 to 0.1%). The chain uses TRBV6-6 and TRBJ2-7; 8 bases fit TRBD2. The CDR3 consists of 16 residues. V lost 2 bases and J lost 1; bases outside the gene matches: 7. Per the germline V gene, CDR1 is MNHNY and CDR2 is SVGAGI (reference sequence). This CDR3 reads CASSYAGLVYSYEQYF. The CDR3 region has the DNA TGTGCCAGCAGTTACGCGGGACTAGTATATTCCTACGAGCAGTACTTC.

The chain combines TRBV4-3 with TRBJ2-7; 10 bases fit TRBD2. The CDR3 consists of 15 residues. Germline lookup yields CDR1 LGHNA and CDR2 YSLEER. The J segment lost 3 bases and the V segment lost 4 bases, leaving 6 bases of the junction unmatched. The DNA for the CDR3 is TGCGCCAGCAGCCCCCGACTAGCGGGCGTCTACGAGCAGTACTTC. It yields the protein CASSPRLAGVYEQYF.

This clonotype was detected many times. V is TRBV5-6 and J is TRBJ2-3; 8 bases align to TRBD2. Germline V gene sequence: CDR1 SGHDT, CDR2 YYEEEE. J was trimmed by 2 bases and V by 7 bases; bases with no gene match: 12. The CDR3 loop spans 16 amino acids. This CDR3 is CASARGGGTYTDTQYF. The CDR3 bases are TGTGCCAGCGCTCGGGGGGGGGGGACTTACACAGATACGCAGTATTTT.

This clonotype was seen only once. The chain couples TRBV28 to TRBJ2-7; D might be TRBD1 (6 bases). V was pared by 2 bases and J by 0 bases, with 8 bases between. CDR3 length: 14 residues. CDR1 is MDHEN, CDR2 SYDVKM, per germline. The CDR3 bases are TGTGCCAGCAGTTTAACAGGGAGCTCCTACGAGCAGTACTTC. Translating it yields CASSLTGSSYEQYF.

This clonotype was counted at least ten times. The rearrangement joins TRBV30 to TRBJ2-1, with 11 bases fitting TRBD1. CDR3 length equals 15 residues. The ends lost 5 bases at V and 6 bases at J; junction bases unmatched: 9. Germline-derived CDR1 and CDR2 are GTSNPN and SVGIG (reference sequence). In DNA form, the CDR3 reads TGTGCCTGGTCACCGGGACAGGGGGTTGCCAATGAGCAGTTCTTC. This translates into CAWSPGQGVANEQFF.

By share, this clonotype ranks as medium-sized (0.01 to 0.1%). This sequence joins TRBV19 and TRBJ2-1; TRBD2 is a possible D gene (6 bases). V lost 5 bases and J lost 5, with 22 bases in between. This CDR3 comprises 17 residues. Germline V lookup: CDR1 LNHDA, CDR2 SQIVND (reference sequence). DNA of the CDR3: TGTGCCAGTAGTTCCTCCTTAGGGGCGGGGATTAACAATGAGCAGTTCTTC. It is translated as CASSSSLGAGINNEQFF.